This TCR beta chain was retrieved from a study of T-cell memory formation after mild COVID-19. Overall study results and limits: Second-wave clones that peaked on day 37 lacked confirmed SARS-CoV-2 specificity. CD4+ clones that contracted lay mainly in CM and EM; CD8+ ones lay in EMRA.

TCRdb ran MiXCR on the 5' RACE reads and lists one entry per CDR3 protein. In the table there are some 290,000 distinct CDR3 sequences, about 16% of which are singletons. The CDR3 extends over 14 amino acids. V lost 6 bases, J lost 5 bases, and 9 bases stayed unmatched. In its sample, this clonotype was seen a few times. Its antigen remains unidentified. The rearrangement uses TRBV12-3 or TRBV12-4 and TRBJ1-2; 7 nucleotides match TRBD1. Sample: PBMCs or a T cell subset sorted from them (not recorded which). The receptor's source is a man aged 18 to 29 who had mild COVID-19 (a few samples of this study predate the infection). Cell type and time point are not known. The CDR3 DNA reads TGTGCCAGCAGCAAATCCGGGACAGATTATGGCTACACCTTC. It specifies CASSKSGTDYGYTF.